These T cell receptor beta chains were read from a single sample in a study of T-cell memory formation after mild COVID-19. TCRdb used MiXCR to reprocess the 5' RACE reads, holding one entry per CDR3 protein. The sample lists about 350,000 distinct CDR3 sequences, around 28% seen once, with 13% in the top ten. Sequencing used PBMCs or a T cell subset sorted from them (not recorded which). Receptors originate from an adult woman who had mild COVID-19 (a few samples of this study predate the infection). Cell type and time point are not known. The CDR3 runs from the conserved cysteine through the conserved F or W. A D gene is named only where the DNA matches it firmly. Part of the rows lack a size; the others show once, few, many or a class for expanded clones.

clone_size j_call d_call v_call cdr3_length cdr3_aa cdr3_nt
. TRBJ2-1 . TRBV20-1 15 CSARDGGTGDNEQFF TGCAGTGCTAGAGATGGCGGGACTGGGGACAATGAGCAGTTCTTC
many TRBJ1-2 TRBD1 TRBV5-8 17 CASSRLRTGSANYGYTF TGTGCCAGCAGCAGGCTACGGACAGGGTCGGCTAACTATGGCTACACCTTC
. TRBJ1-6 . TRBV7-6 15 CASRDGGRNNSPLHF TGTGCCAGCAGGGATGGAGGGCGGAATAATTCACCCCTCCACTTT
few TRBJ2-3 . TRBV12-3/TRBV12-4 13 CASSLTRPITQYF TGTGCCAGCAGCCTAACGCGGCCCATTACGCAGTATTTT
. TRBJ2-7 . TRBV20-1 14 CSASLRAGSYEQYF TGCAGTGCTAGTCTAAGGGCAGGCAGCTACGAGCAGTACTTC
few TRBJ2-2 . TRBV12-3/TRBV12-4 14 CASKPGQSTGELFF TGTGCCAGCAAACCGGGACAAAGCACCGGGGAGCTGTTTTTT
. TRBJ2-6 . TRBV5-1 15 CASSIEGAGANVLTF TGCGCCAGCAGCATCGAGGGAGCTGGGGCCAACGTCCTGACTTTC
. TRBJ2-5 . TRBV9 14 CASSVDGGLETQYF TGTGCCAGCAGCGTAGATGGGGGGCTGGAGACCCAGTACTTC
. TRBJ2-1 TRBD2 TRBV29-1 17 CSVRGPGLGNSYNEQFF TGCAGCGTACGCGGACCGGGACTAGGGAATTCTTACAATGAGCAGTTCTTC
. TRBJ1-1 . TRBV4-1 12 CASSQDAGEAFF TGCGCCAGCAGCCAAGATGCGGGGGAAGCTTTCTTT
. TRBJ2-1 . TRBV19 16 CASSRPLEYGYNEQFF TGTGCCAGTAGTAGGCCACTAGAATACGGTTACAATGAGCAGTTCTTC
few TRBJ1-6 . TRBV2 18 CASSGPQTDRSPWSPLHF TGTGCCAGCAGCGGCCCACAGACCGACAGGTCCCCATGGTCACCCCTCCACTTT
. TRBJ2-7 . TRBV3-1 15 CASSQGALSRDSLYF TGTGCCAGCAGCCAAGGAGCACTGTCGCGGGACAGTCTGTACTTC
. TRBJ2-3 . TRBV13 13 CASVGPTADTQYF TGTGCCAGCGTGGGGCCGACAGCAGATACGCAGTATTTT
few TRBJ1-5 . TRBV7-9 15 CASSSGIFGNQPQHF TGTGCCAGCAGCTCTGGGATTTTCGGCAATCAGCCCCAGCATTTT
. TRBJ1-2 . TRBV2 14 CASSVRQGIGGYTF TGTGCCAGCAGTGTCCGCCAGGGTATAGGGGGCTACACCTTC
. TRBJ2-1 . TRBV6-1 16 CASSESWGSSYNEQFF TGTGCCAGCAGTGAAAGTTGGGGGAGCTCCTACAATGAGCAGTTCTTC
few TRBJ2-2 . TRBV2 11 CASRYSRELFF TGTGCCAGCAGGTACAGCCGGGAGCTGTTTTTT
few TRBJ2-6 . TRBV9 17 CASSGGITGTGANVLTF TGTGCCAGCAGCGGGGGGATCACAGGTACTGGGGCCAACGTCCTGACTTTC
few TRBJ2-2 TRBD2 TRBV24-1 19 CATSDPLPGLAGWTGELFF TGTGCCACCAGTGACCCCCTTCCGGGACTAGCGGGATGGACCGGGGAGCTGTTTTTT
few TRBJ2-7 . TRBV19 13 CASSPEVTYEQYF TGTGCCAGTAGCCCGGAGGTCACCTACGAGCAGTACTTC
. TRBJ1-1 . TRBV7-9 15 CASSLAGSLNTEAFF TGTGCCAGCAGCTTAGCGGGATCCTTGAACACTGAAGCTTTCTTT
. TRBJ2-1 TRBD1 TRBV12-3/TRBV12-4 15 CASSFVGQPYNEQFF TGTGCCAGCAGTTTTGTGGGACAGCCTTACAATGAGCAGTTCTTC
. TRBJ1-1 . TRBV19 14 CASSKGRGETEAFF TGTGCCAGTAGTAAAGGGCGAGGGGAGACTGAAGCTTTCTTT
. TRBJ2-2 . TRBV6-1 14 CASNSAGITGELFF TGTGCCAGCAATTCGGCGGGGATCACCGGGGAGCTGTTTTTT
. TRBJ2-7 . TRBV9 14 CASSLDSSAYEQYF TGTGCCAGCAGCTTGGACAGTTCAGCCTACGAGCAGTACTTC
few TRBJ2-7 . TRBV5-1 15 CASSFVSGQTYEQYF TGCGCCAGCAGCTTCGTCTCGGGACAAACCTACGAGCAGTACTTC
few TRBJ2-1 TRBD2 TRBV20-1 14 CSAATSGRGNEQFF TGCAGTGCAGCGACTAGCGGGAGGGGAAATGAGCAGTTCTTC